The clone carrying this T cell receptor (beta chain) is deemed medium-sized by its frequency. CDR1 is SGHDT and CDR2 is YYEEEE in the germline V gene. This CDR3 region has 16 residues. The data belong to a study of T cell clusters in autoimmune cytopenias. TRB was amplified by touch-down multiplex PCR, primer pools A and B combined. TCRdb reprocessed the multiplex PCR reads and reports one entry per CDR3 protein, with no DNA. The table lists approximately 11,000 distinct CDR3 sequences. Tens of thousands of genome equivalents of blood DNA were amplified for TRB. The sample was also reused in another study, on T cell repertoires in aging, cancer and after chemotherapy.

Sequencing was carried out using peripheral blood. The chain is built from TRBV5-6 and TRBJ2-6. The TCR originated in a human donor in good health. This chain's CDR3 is CASSLVQGSGANVLTF.